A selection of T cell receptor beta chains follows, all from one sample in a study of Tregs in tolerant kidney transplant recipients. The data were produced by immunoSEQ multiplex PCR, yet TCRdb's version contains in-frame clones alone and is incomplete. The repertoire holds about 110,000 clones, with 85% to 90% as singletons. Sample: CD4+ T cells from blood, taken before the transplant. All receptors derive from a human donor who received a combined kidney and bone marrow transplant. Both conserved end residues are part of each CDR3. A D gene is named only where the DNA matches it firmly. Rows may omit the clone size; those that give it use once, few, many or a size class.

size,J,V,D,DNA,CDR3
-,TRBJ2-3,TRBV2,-,TGTGCCAGCAGGGTAGCGAGAGGCGGGGATACGCAGTATTTT,CASRVARGGDTQYF
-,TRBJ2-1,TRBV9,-,TGTGCCAGCAGCGTCCCCCCACTAGGGTACAATGAGCAGTTCTTC,CASSVPPLGYNEQFF
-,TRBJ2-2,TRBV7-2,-,TGTGCCAGCAGCTTAGCGCCAAGGGGAACCGGGGAGCTGTTTTTT,CASSLAPRGTGELFF
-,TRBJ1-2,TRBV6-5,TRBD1,TGTGCCAGCAGTACAGGGGTCGGCTACACCTTC,CASSTGVGYTF
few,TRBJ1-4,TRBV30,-,TGTGCCGGCAACAGGGTCGTGGGAGGGGAAAAACTGTTTTTT,CAGNRVVGGEKLFF
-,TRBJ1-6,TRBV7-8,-,TGTGCCAGCAGCTTAGAAACAGGGCTTCGGAATTCACCCCTCCACTTT,CASSLETGLRNSPLHF
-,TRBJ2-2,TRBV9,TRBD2,TGTGCCAGCAGCGCGCTAGCGGTCAACACCGGGGAGCTGTTTTTT,CASSALAVNTGELFF
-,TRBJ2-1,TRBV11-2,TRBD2,TGTGCCAGCAGCTTAGGGACTAGCCCCCGGCATGAGCAGTTCTTC,CASSLGTSPRHEQFF
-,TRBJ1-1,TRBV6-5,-,TGTGCCAGCAGTGAATCGGCTGAAGCTTTCTTT,CASSESAEAFF
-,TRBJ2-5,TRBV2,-,TGTGCCAGCAGTGAACAGCCGAGGGAGACCCAGTACTTC,CASSEQPRETQYF
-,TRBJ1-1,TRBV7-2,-,TGTGCCAGCAGCCCTGTTTTGAACACTGAAGCTTTCTTT,CASSPVLNTEAFF
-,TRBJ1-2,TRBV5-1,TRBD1,TGCGCCAGCAGCTTCCCACCGGGACAGGGGGATTTTGGCTACACCTTC,CASSFPPGQGDFGYTF
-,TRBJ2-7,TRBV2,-,TGTGCCAGCAGTGAAGCCTACAGGGACGAGCAGTACTTC,CASSEAYRDEQYF
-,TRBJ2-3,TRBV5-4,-,TGTGCCAGCAGCTTGCCCGGAGTTACGCAGTATTTT,CASSLPGVTQYF
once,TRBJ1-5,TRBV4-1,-,TGCGCCAGCAGCCAAGATAGGACAGCCGATCAGCCCCAGCATTTT,CASSQDRTADQPQHF
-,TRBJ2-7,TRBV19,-,TGTGCCAGTAGGGACAGATTCTCCTACGAGCAGTACTTC,CASRDRFSYEQYF
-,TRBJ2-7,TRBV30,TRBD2,TGTGCCTGGGGTGAGCTAGCGGTTACCTACGAGCAGTACTTC,CAWGELAVTYEQYF
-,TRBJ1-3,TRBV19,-,TGTGCCAGTTCCAACGGGGCCCGGGGGGAGTTTGGAAACACCATATATTTT,CASSNGARGEFGNTIYF
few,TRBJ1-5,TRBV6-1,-,TGTGCCAGCAGTATGAGTAATCAGCCCCAGCATTTT,CASSMSNQPQHF
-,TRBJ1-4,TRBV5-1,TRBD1,TGCGCCAGCAGATCGAGGACAGGAGGTCTTGAAAAACTGTTTTTT,CASRSRTGGLEKLFF
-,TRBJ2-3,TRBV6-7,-,TGTGCCAGCAGTTACTCCTCGACTCCGCCAGATACGCAGTATTTT,CASSYSSTPPDTQYF
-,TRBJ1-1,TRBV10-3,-,TGTGCCATCAGAGCGACAGGAGCAATGAACACTGAAGCTTTCTTT,CAIRATGAMNTEAFF
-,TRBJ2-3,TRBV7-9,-,TGTGCCAGCAGCTTAAGCGGTCCGCTTAGCACAGATACGCAGTATTTT,CASSLSGPLSTDTQYF
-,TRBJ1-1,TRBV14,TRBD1,TGTGCCAGCAGCCGGGGACAGGGGAACGGAAACACTGAAGCTTTCTTT,CASSRGQGNGNTEAFF
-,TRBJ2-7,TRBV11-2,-,TGTGCCAGCAGCTTAGATCGTATAGCCTACGAGCAGTACTTC,CASSLDRIAYEQYF
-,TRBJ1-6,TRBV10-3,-,TGTGCCATCAGTGAGGGAGGGAAGCCAGGTTCACCCCTCCACTTT,CAISEGGKPGSPLHF
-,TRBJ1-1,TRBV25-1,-,TGTGCCAGCAGTCCCTCCTCAGGAATGAACACTGAAGCTTTCTTT,CASSPSSGMNTEAFF
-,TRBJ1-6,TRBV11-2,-,TGTGCCAGCAGCTTATCCGGGGGATTCCCAAATTCACCCCTCCACTTT,CASSLSGGFPNSPLHF
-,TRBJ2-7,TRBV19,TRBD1,TGTGCCAGTAGTTCCCCGGGACAGGGGGCCTACGAGCAGTACTTC,CASSSPGQGAYEQYF
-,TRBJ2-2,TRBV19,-,TGTGCCAGTAGTATAGGGAAGGGGACAAAGAACACCGGGGAGCTGTTTTTT,CASSIGKGTKNTGELFF
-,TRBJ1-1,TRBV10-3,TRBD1,TGTGCCATCAGTGAGAAGGGACAGGGGGCCTCTGAAGCTTTCTTT,CAISEKGQGASEAFF
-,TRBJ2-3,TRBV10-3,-,TGTGCCATCAGAGGGGCCGTCACAGATACGCAGTATTTT,CAIRGAVTDTQYF
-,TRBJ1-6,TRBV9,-,TGTGCCAGCAGCCTAACGGGTTCACCCCTCCACTTT,CASSLTGSPLHF
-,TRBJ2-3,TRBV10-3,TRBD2,TGTGCCATCAGTGAAGCGGGAGGGGGGAAGGATACGCAGTATTTT,CAISEAGGGKDTQYF
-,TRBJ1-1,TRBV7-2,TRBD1,TGTGCCAGCAGCCCCTACAGGGGAGGTAGAACTGAAGCTTTCTTT,CASSPYRGGRTEAFF
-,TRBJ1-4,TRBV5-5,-,TGTGCCAGCAGCTTAGCCGGGAAAAATGAAAAACTGTTTTTT,CASSLAGKNEKLFF
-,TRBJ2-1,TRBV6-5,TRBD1,TGTGCCAGCAGGGGGACAGGGAAAATCAATGAGCAGTTCTTC,CASRGTGKINEQFF
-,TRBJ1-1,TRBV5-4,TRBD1,TGTGCCAGCAGCCCCAGGACAGGGTCCATGAACACTGAAGCTTTCTTT,CASSPRTGSMNTEAFF
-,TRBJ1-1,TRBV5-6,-,TGTGCCAGCAGCTTGGTAGGGCGGGCGTGGACTGAAGCTTTCTTT,CASSLVGRAWTEAFF
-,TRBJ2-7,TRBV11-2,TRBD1,TGTGCCAGCAGCTTAGTTTACTTCCGACAGGGGGCCGAGAACGAGCAGTACTTC,CASSLVYFRQGAENEQYF
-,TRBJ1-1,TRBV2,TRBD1,TGTGCCAGCAGTGGGGACAGGACAAACACTGAAGCTTTCTTT,CASSGDRTNTEAFF
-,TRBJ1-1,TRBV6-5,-,TGTGCCAGCAGTTACCGGGGGACGGGTAACACTGAAGCTTTCTTT,CASSYRGTGNTEAFF
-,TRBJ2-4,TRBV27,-,TGTGCCAGACCCGAGGGGGAGTGGGCTCCGGTAGCCAAAAACATTCAGTACTTC,CARPEGEWAPVAKNIQYF
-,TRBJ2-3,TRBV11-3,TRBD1,TGTGCCAGCAGCTTACAGGGACAGGGGGCTGGAGATACGCAGTATTTT,CASSLQGQGAGDTQYF
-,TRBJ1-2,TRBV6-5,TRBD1,TGTGCCAGCAGTTACCTGGGACAGGGGGCGAACTATGGCTACACCTTC,CASSYLGQGANYGYTF
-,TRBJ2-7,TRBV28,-,TGTGCCAGCAGTCCCCCCGGGAGTAAGCGCTACGAGCAGTACTTC,CASSPPGSKRYEQYF
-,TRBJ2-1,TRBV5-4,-,TGTGCCAGCAGCTTATTCGGGTTTAATTACAATGAGCAGTTCTTC,CASSLFGFNYNEQFF
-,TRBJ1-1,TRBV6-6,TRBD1,TGTGCCAGCAGTTACTCGGACAGGCAGAACACTGAAGCTTTCTTT,CASSYSDRQNTEAFF
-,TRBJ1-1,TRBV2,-,TGTGCCAGCAGTGTTTCCTTGAACACTGAAGCTTTCTTT,CASSVSLNTEAFF
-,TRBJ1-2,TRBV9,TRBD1,TGTGCCAGCAGCGTACCGGGACAGGGAGGGAAGGGCTACACCTTC,CASSVPGQGGKGYTF
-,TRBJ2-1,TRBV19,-,TGTGCCAGTTTGGGAGCGGCCAGCTCCTACAATGAGCAGTTCTTC,CASLGAASSYNEQFF
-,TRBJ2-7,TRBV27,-,TGTGCCAGCAGTTTATCTAGCGGCCCTACGCACTCCTACGAGCAGTACTTC,CASSLSSGPTHSYEQYF
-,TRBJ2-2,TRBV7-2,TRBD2,TGTGCCAGCAGCGGGGAGGGCACCGGGGAGCTGTTTTTT,CASSGEGTGELFF
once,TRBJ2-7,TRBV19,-,TGTGCCAGTAGCCAACGAGAAAACTCCTACGAGCAGTACTTC,CASSQRENSYEQYF